These T cell receptor beta chains were read from a single sample in a study of blood T cell repertoires in COVID-19. Sequencing used immunoSEQ multiplex PCR; TCRdb keeps in-frame clones, though not all of them. The table shows over 350,000 clones, with around nine tenths occurring only once. The specimen sequenced was PBMCs or T cells enriched from blood (not recorded which). Source of these receptors: a woman in her late teens or twenties who had recovered from COVID-19. Both conserved end residues are part of each CDR3. A D gene is named only where the DNA matches it firmly. Rows may omit the clone size; those that give it use once, few, many or a size class.

j_call	clone_size	d_call	v_call	cdr3_nt	cdr3_aa
TRBJ1-2	NA	TRBD1	TRBV5-4	TGTGCCAGCAGCCCAGGACAGGAGAACTATGGCTACACCTTC	CASSPGQENYGYTF
TRBJ2-5	NA	NA	TRBV7-7	TGTGCTAGCAGTCGTACGGTGGAGAAAGAGACCCAGTACTTC	CASSRTVEKETQYF
TRBJ2-5	NA	TRBD1	TRBV27	TGTGCCAGCAGTTCCAACAGGGGTCAAGAGACCCAGTACTTC	CASSSNRGQETQYF
TRBJ1-2	once	NA	TRBV29-1	TGCAGCGTTGTACTTAACTATGGCTACACCTTC	CSVVLNYGYTF
TRBJ1-2	NA	NA	TRBV6-2/TRBV6-3	TGTGCCAGCAGTTACTCGAGCACTAACTATGGCTACACCTTC	CASSYSSTNYGYTF
TRBJ1-5	NA	NA	TRBV5-6	TGTGCCAGCAGCTTCGGTCTTAGCAATCAGCCCCAGCATTTT	CASSFGLSNQPQHF
TRBJ1-4	once	TRBD1	TRBV5-1	TGCGCCAGCAGAATGGCACCTGGACAGGGGAAATCGGAAAAACTGTTTTTT	CASRMAPGQGKSEKLFF
TRBJ1-1	NA	NA	TRBV5-4	TGTGCCAGCAGCTTTTTGGGCGCTGAAGCTTTCTTT	CASSFLGAEAFF
TRBJ2-7	NA	TRBD1	TRBV9	TGTGCCAGCAGCCCCGACAGGGGTGAGCAGTACTTC	CASSPDRGEQYF
TRBJ2-3	once	NA	TRBV20-1	TGCAGTGCCCCGTTAGATACGCAGTATTTT	CSAPLDTQYF
TRBJ1-1	NA	TRBD1	TRBV7-9	TGTGCCACCGTTCCAGGGGGATCCAACACTGAAGCTTTCTTT	CATVPGGSNTEAFF
TRBJ1-2	NA	NA	TRBV6-5	TGTGCCAGCAGTTACCAGAAGTATACCGGGGGCTACACCTTC	CASSYQKYTGGYTF
TRBJ1-2	NA	TRBD1	TRBV14	TGTGCCAGCAGCCTGCAGGGGGCTTTCGATGGCTACACCTTC	CASSLQGAFDGYTF
TRBJ2-3	NA	NA	TRBV28	TGTGCCAGCAGCCCAACCGACACCACAGATACGCAGTATTTT	CASSPTDTTDTQYF
TRBJ1-1	NA	NA	TRBV11-2	TGTGCCAGCAGCTTAACCAGGGGTACTGAAGCTTTCTTT	CASSLTRGTEAFF
TRBJ1-2	NA	TRBD1	TRBV15	TGTGCCACCAGCCCCGGGACAGGGGGCGCAGACTATGGCTACACCTTC	CATSPGTGGADYGYTF
TRBJ2-3	NA	TRBD2	TRBV19	TGTGCCAGTAGTCCCCCTAGCGGGGGCCGCACAGATACGCAGTATTTT	CASSPPSGGRTDTQYF
TRBJ1-1	NA	TRBD1	TRBV2	TGTGCCAGCAGTAGGGACAGGGGACGCACTGAAGCTTTCTTT	CASSRDRGRTEAFF
TRBJ1-1	NA	NA	TRBV28	TGTGCCAGCAGTGCGTACAGGGATATGAACACTGAAGCTTTCTTT	CASSAYRDMNTEAFF
TRBJ2-5	once	NA	TRBV11-3	TGTGCCAGCAGCCCGGAGACCCAGTACTTC	CASSPETQYF
TRBJ1-2	NA	NA	TRBV5-1	TGCGCCAGCAGCTTGGACACACCGGGCAGGGATTCGTATGGCTACACCTTC	CASSLDTPGRDSYGYTF
TRBJ1-2	few	NA	TRBV4-2	TGTGCCAGCACATGGGCGGGTTTCAACTATGGCTACACCTTC	CASTWAGFNYGYTF
TRBJ1-1	NA	NA	TRBV5-1	TGCGCCAGCAGCTTGGAAGGGGGGAACACTGAAGCTTTCTTT	CASSLEGGNTEAFF
TRBJ2-5	NA	NA	TRBV18	TGTGCCAGCTCAGGGGAGACAGCGGGCGAGACCCAGTACTTC	CASSGETAGETQYF
TRBJ1-6	NA	TRBD1	TRBV5-1	TGCGCCAGCAGCTTAGGACAGGCTTATAATTCACCCCTCCACTTT	CASSLGQAYNSPLHF
TRBJ1-1	NA	NA	TRBV11-2	TGTGCCAGCAGTATACAGGGCACGAACACTGAAGCTTTCTTT	CASSIQGTNTEAFF
TRBJ1-4	NA	NA	TRBV5-5	TGTGCCAGCAGCGCGATGACAGCAACTAATGAAAAACTGTTTTTT	CASSAMTATNEKLFF
TRBJ1-1	NA	NA	TRBV4-1	TGCGCCAGCAGCCACCACCTCACGAACAATCCCTCTGAAGCTTTCTTT	CASSHHLTNNPSEAFF
TRBJ1-1	NA	NA	TRBV5-1	TGCGCCAGCAGCTTGGTTATAGACACTGAAGCTTTCTTT	CASSLVIDTEAFF
TRBJ2-2	few	NA	TRBV21-1	TGTGCCAGCAGCAGACCCCGGGACACCTTCACCGGGGAGCTGTTTTTT	CASSRPRDTFTGELFF
TRBJ1-1	NA	NA	TRBV5-1	TGCGCCAGCAGCAGGGACTTGGGGACTGAAGCTTTCTTT	CASSRDLGTEAFF
TRBJ1-1	NA	NA	TRBV18	TGTGCCAGCTCAACACAGGGAGCTGAAGCTTTCTTT	CASSTQGAEAFF
TRBJ1-1	NA	NA	TRBV10-2	TGCGCCAGCAGTGAGCAGGGTGGGACTGAAGCTTTCTTT	CASSEQGGTEAFF
TRBJ2-2	NA	NA	TRBV5-1	TGCGCCAGCAGCTTGGAGGGGCTAACGAACACCGGGGAGCTGTTTTTT	CASSLEGLTNTGELFF
TRBJ2-7	NA	TRBD1	TRBV5-6	TGTGCCAGCAGCTTTGACAGGGCGTGGGAGCAGTACTTC	CASSFDRAWEQYF
TRBJ1-2	NA	NA	TRBV29-1	TGCAGCGTCCTAGCCCTAGGACAGAACTATGGCTACACCTTC	CSVLALGQNYGYTF
TRBJ1-2	NA	NA	TRBV4-1	TGCGCCAGCAGCCAAGAGGGGCCCCAAGTTGGCTACACCTTC	CASSQEGPQVGYTF
TRBJ1-1	NA	NA	TRBV4-1	TGCGCCAGCAGCCAAGATTACTCAAGAGGGACTGAAGCTTTCTTT	CASSQDYSRGTEAFF
TRBJ2-6	NA	TRBD1	TRBV16	TGTGCCAGCAGCCTACAATGGGGTCCAGGGGGACGCTCTGGGGCCAACGTCCTGACTTTC	CASSLQWGPGGRSGANVLTF
TRBJ1-1	NA	TRBD1	TRBV5-6	TGTGCCAGCAGCGCATGGACAGGGAGTAGCACTGAAGCTTTCTTT	CASSAWTGSSTEAFF
TRBJ2-1	NA	NA	TRBV21-1	TGTGCCAGCAGCATAGGGGGACTAGAGAAATACAATGAGCAGTTCTTC	CASSIGGLEKYNEQFF